These 14 T cell receptor beta chains originate from one sample sequenced in a study of OX40 agonist ivuxolimab in advanced cancers. Sequencing used immunoSEQ multiplex PCR; TCRdb keeps in-frame clones, though not all of them. Among roughly 41,000 clones listed, approximately 86% were seen once. The material sequenced was CD4+ or CD8+ T cells sorted from blood, taken in a trial of the OX40 agonist ivuxolimab. These receptors were collected from an adult with an advanced solid tumor such as melanoma, head and neck, liver or kidney cancer.

The J gene is TRBJ1-2, the V gene TRBV27, with 7 bases lining up with TRBD1. V dropped 10 bases and J dropped 4; count of bases not matched to a gene: 6. The germline CDR1 and CDR2 sequences are MNHEY and SMNVEV (reference sequence). The CDR3 has 12 amino acids. As DNA, the CDR3 is TGTGCCACCGGACAGGAGGGCTATGGCTACACCTTC. This sequence encodes CATGQEGYGYTF.

The chain has TRBV6-5 and TRBJ2-7; tentative D call: TRBD1 (6 bases). V was clipped by 6 bases and J by 0 bases, with 15 bases between them. The CDR3 sequence is 15 residues long. Per the germline V gene, CDR1 is MNHEY and CDR2 is SVGAGI. In DNA, the CDR3 is TGTGCCAGCAGAGAGGGGACAATGAGCTCCTACGAGCAGTACTTC. This gives the protein CASREGTMSSYEQYF.

The chain joins TRBV7-3 to TRBJ2-1; TRBD2 matches 7 bases. The J segment lost 7 bases and the V segment lost 3 bases, leaving 3 bases of the junction unmatched. The length of the CDR3 is 13 residues. Germline V lookup: CDR1 SGHTA, CDR2 FQGTGA. CDR3 residues: CASSLGGGNEQFF. CDR3 DNA sequence: TGTGCCAGCAGCTTGGGGGGAGGGAATGAGCAGTTCTTC. Drawing the rest from reference TRBV7-3 and TRBJ2-1, the complete variable domain is GAGVSQTPSNKVTEKGKYVELRCDPISGHTALYWYRQSLGQGPEFLIYFQGTGAADDSGLPNDRFFAVRPEGSVSTLKIQRTERGDSAVYLCASSLGGGNEQFFGPGTRLTVL.

The V and J genes are TRBV12-5 and TRBJ1-2, with 7 bases identical to TRBD1. J was trimmed by 3 bases and V by 4 bases; bases with no gene match: 5. CDR3 length equals 14 residues. Germline values: CDR1 LGHNT, CDR2 FRNRAP. CDR3 residues: CASGYEGADYGYTF. The CDR3 DNA sequence: TGTGCTAGTGGTTATGAGGGGGCAGACTATGGCTACACCTTC.

The chain is built from TRBV6-6 and TRBJ2-7; possibly TRBD1 or TRBD2 for D (5 bases each). V lost 6 bases, J lost 4 bases, and 22 bases lay in between. CDR1 and CDR2 from the germline V gene are MNHNY and SVGAGI (reference sequence). The CDR3 runs 16 residues. The CDR3: CASSFAGTPEVYEQYF. The CDR3 coding sequence is TGTGCCAGCAGCTTCGCCGGGACCCCGGAGGTGTACGAGCAGTACTTC.

The gene calls are TRBV4-3 and TRBJ1-1, with TRBD1 as a possible D gene (6 bases). V was pared by 4 bases and J by 0 bases, with 12 bases between. CDR3 length equals 15 residues. The V gene's germline CDR1 is LGHNA and CDR2 YSLEER. CDR3 region: CASSLSTGMNTEAFF. CDR3 coding DNA: TGCGCCAGCAGCCTGTCGACAGGCATGAACACTGAAGCTTTCTTT.

The genes are TRBV7-9 and TRBJ2-2; 7 bases align to TRBD1. J lost 6 bases, V lost 2 bases, and 18 bases had no gene match. Germline lookup yields CDR1 SEHNR and CDR2 FQNEAQ (reference sequence). The CDR3 runs 19 residues. CDR3 amino acids: CASSLNSGESRGRSGELFF. In nucleotides, the CDR3 is TGTGCCAGCAGCTTAAATTCCGGGGAGTCGAGGGGGCGATCCGGGGAGCTGTTTTTT.

This clone showed up many times. The conserved phenylalanine or tryptophan normally closing the CDR3 is absent here, so this likely arose from a read error. The rearrangement joins TRBV4-1 to TRBJ1-6, with a possible D match to TRBD1 (5 bases). CDR1 MGHRA and CDR2 YSYEKL come from the germline V gene. This CDR3 contains 14 residues. Trimming cost V 1 base and J 9 bases, with 10 bases left between them. In DNA form, the CDR3 reads TGCGCCAGCAGCCAAGCCGGGGGGGGTTCACCCCTCCACCTT. Residues: CASSQAGGGSPLHL.

This clone was observed a single time. In nucleotides, the CDR3 is TGTGCCAGCTCTTGGGAGCCCCCCTCCTACGAGCAGTACTTC. Its translation is CASSWEPPSYEQYF. The chain joins TRBV7-2 to TRBJ2-7; D perhaps matches TRBD2 (5 bases). The CDR3 contains 14 residues. Germline V gives CDR1 SGHTA, CDR2 FQGNSA. V gave up 8 bases and J gave up 0 bases, with 14 bases separating them. Drawing the rest from reference TRBV7-2 and TRBJ2-7, the complete variable domain is GAGVSQSPSNKVTEKGKDVELRCDPISGHTALYWYRQSLGQGLEFLIYFQGNSAPDKSGLPSDRFSAERTGGSVSTLTIQRTQQEDSAVYLCASSWEPPSYEQYFGPGTRLTVT.

The chain joins TRBV5-1 to TRBJ1-2, with 7 bases that match TRBD1. V gave up 3 bases and J gave up 7 bases; unmatched junction bases: 6. Per germline, CDR1 SGHRS and CDR2 YFSETQ. The CDR3 is 13 residues long. The CDR3 sequence is CASSSDRAGGYTF. CDR3 coding DNA: TGCGCCAGCAGCTCCGACAGGGCGGGTGGCTACACCTTC.

This chain joins TRBV7-6 and TRBJ1-2, with 8 nucleotides matching TRBD1. J lost 7 bases, V lost 2 bases, and 9 bases had no gene match. CDR1 and CDR2 (germline): SGHVS, FNYEAQ. This CDR3 comprises 15 residues. CDR3 bases: TGTGCCAGCAGCTTATTGGGACAGGATAAAGCTGGCTACACCTTC. Translating it yields CASSLLGQDKAGYTF.

This clone was counted a single time. CDR3 DNA sequence: TGTGCCAGCAGTGAAGCGTTGGACCCGTCATTGTGGGAGCAGTACTTC. It codes for CASSEALDPSLWEQYF. The chain links TRBV6-1 to TRBJ2-7; D is uncertain. The CDR3 is made up of 16 amino acids. V was pared by 0 bases and J by 7 bases, with 19 bases between. CDR1 MNHNS and CDR2 SASEGT come from the germline V gene.

The chain recombines TRBV4-3 with TRBJ2-1; TRBD1 might be the D (6 bases). Germline V lookup: CDR1 LGHNA, CDR2 YSLEER. The CDR3 has 13 residues. V dropped 0 bases and J dropped 10 bases, with 10 bases sitting between them. CDR3 DNA: TGCGCCAGCAGCCAAGAATGGGGGCAGGAGCAGTTCTTC. Residues: CASSQEWGQEQFF.

This clone showed up just once. V gene TRBV19 combines with J gene TRBJ2-7; TRBD2 is a possible D gene (5 bases). Germline V gene lookup returns CDR1 LNHDA and CDR2 SQIVND (reference sequence). The length of the CDR3 is 12 residues. Trimming cost V 5 bases and J 5 bases, with 10 bases left between them. CDR3 region: CASSLEDNEQYF. CDR3 nucleotides: TGTGCCAGTAGTCTGGAGGATAACGAGCAGTACTTC.